This T cell receptor (beta chain) was retrieved from a study of blood T cells in healthy people across ages (dated by TCRdb to about 2015). A note on the overall study: Template switching captured roughly one uniquely barcoded TCR beta cDNA molecule per two T cells in model experiments. To track age-related changes in TCR beta repertoire diversity, the study relied on deep sequencing normalized with unique cDNA molecular identifiers. The donors were divided into four age groups: young (average about 15 years), middle-aged (about 40), aged (about 62) and long-lived (about 79). The study analyzed two additional independent replicas of 1 million unique cDNA reads from the same blood draw for two donors, one aged 18 to 30 and one aged 80 or older.

Donors were around 37 systemically healthy Caucasian individuals from Russia aged roughly 6 to 90 years. Each donor gave 8 to 10 milliliters of peripheral blood, collected into EDTA-treated Vacutainer tubes. Ficoll-Paque density-gradient centrifugation was used to isolate PBMCs, with at least 6.5 million per sample. Total RNA, at least 5 micrograms per sample, was extracted from PBMCs with Trizol reagent. Naive CD45RAhigh/CD27high T cell percentages were measured by flow cytometry on a PBMC aliquot from every donor. Library generation was performed with 5' RACE. Sequencing relied on an Illumina HiSeq 2500. A second about 7 to 11 cycle PCR used a sample-barcoded 5' primer and a J-beta primer mix. A unique molecular identifier was introduced onto each TCR beta cDNA molecule by a template-switch 5' adaptor carrying 12 random nucleotides. At least 2.5 million CDR3-containing paired-end reads were obtained from each sample. First-strand cDNA was synthesized from all RNA with the Mint cDNA synthesis kit, primed by a TRBC-specific oligonucleotide. All cDNA was treated with uracil-DNA glycosylase and then went through a first 18-cycle PCR with the universal primers M1SS and BC2_uni_R. In the paper's pipeline: For normalization, 1 million high-quality reads, each with a distinct molecular identifier, were randomly selected from each sample. Instead of being binned into consensus sequences, reads that shared molecular identifiers were thrown out. CDR3 identification, clonotype clustering and error correction used MiTCR with a Q25 quality threshold and the strictest error-elimination algorithm. A nonparametric unseen species model with Euler transformation was used to estimate lower-bound total TCR beta diversity. TCRdb trimmed the raw reads at Q25, called clones with MiXCR and kept productive beta chains. Rows merge per CDR3 protein into single entries with the most common DNA and genes. TCRdb, not the original authors, processed these V and J calls. A total of a few hundred thousand distinct CDR3 sequences appear in this sample, about 25% of them only once. Together, the top ten hold about 3.3% of the sample.

Study-level results and caveats: Total diversity estimates from one million sequenced T cells were considered lower bounds and underestimates. Compared with the aged group, the long-lived group had more naive CD4+ T cells, fewer expanded clones and increased TCR diversity, a pattern suggesting age selection. As age increased, observed TCR beta diversity per million T cells dropped in a roughly linear way, and a significant reduction was already evident by age 40. There was a strong correlation between observed TCR beta diversity and the percentage of naive T cells measured by flow cytometry. Conclusive comparison of naive and antigen-experienced compartments was prevented by the profiling of bulk unsorted PBMCs. The CMV infection status of donors was not known, potentially confounding age-related changes in expanded clonotypes.

From a lookup of the germline V gene (reference sequence), CDR1 and CDR2 are MNHEY and SMNVEV. The CDR3 covers 14 residues, taking in both the cysteine and the phenylalanine. Left in the record is the CDR3 DNA by itself, 42 bases read in frame from the first base. This clonotype has a handful of counts. Its antigen is unknown. No much larger clonotype is one base removed from it; base qualities were not supplied. These data were likewise used in another study, on T cells of mothers and their children. Reported in the second study: The donors were nine systemically healthy Caucasian individuals, made up of three mothers and their six children. cDNA synthesis used all of the extracted RNA, with about 1.5 ug of RNA in each 15 ul reaction. In the second PCR, the M1S primer added sample barcodes and 2-4 random nucleotides. More than 8 million TCR beta CDR3 reads were obtained from each mother, and some 3.3 million reads were obtained from each child. Thymic selection similarly shapes TCR recombination output in related and unrelated pairs, with minor effect from inherited differences. Normalized repertoire overlap was always slightly but never significantly higher in related than unrelated mother-child pairs. No persistent microchimeric T cell clones were detected, at a sensitivity of 90 to 100 clones per million clonotypes. To look for features that set related mother-child pairs apart from unrelated individuals, the researchers ran deep NGS to compare the TCR beta repertoires of mothers and children. The mean age was roughly 44 +/- 4 years for the mothers and about 12 +/- 4 years for the children. After adapters were ligated using NEBNext reagents, the libraries underwent 100+100 nt paired-end sequencing on an Illumina HiSeq 2000. To avoid cross-contamination, the mother libraries and the child libraries were prepared a month apart and sequenced in separate runs. For each donor, between about 450,000 and 2,300,000 distinct TCR beta clonotypes were identified. Naive TCR beta clonotypes were estimated from low-frequency clonotypes matched to each donor's FACS-determined naive share, without sorting.

Source material: blood. The receptor was isolated from a boy aged 2 to 9 in good health. Recombination joined TRBV27 with TRBJ2-5, with the D assignment possibly TRBD1 or TRBD2, given 5 matching bases for each. Gene TRBJ2-1 matches the end of the DNA better, so the J call may be wrong. The CDR3: CASSRGEPYNEQFF. The base sequence is TGTGCCAGCAGTCGAGGGGAACCCTACAATGAGCAGTTCTTC.